A single TCR beta chain is shown here with its context. What it binds is not known. Semi-nested PCR with Nested Universal Primer A followed constant-region reverse priming of full-length variable regions. A single record per CDR3 protein comes from TCRdb applying MiXCR to the 5' RACE reads. Of roughly 23,000 distinct CDR3 sequences listed, around 30% were seen once; the top ten hold 2% to 2.5%. The study's findings and limits: Greatest tumor Treg TCR overlap was with tumor naive CD4+ cells. Tumor memory CD4+ T cell TCR gene usage clustered with blood and lymph node memory CD4+ cells and lymph node naive CD4+ cells.

This CDR3 spans 15 amino acids. V was clipped by 7 bases and J by 3 bases; unmatched bases: 7. The sequenced sample consisted of tumor-infiltrating naive CD4+ T cells sorted from the breast tumor. Subset described: naive CD4+ T cells, CD4+CD45RA+CD25-. This sequence joins TRBV12-3 or TRBV12-4 and TRBJ1-5; 9 positions match TRBD1. The origin of this receptor is a female donor with breast cancer. CDR3 amino acids: CASNTDRGNNQPQHF. DNA of the CDR3: TGTGCCAGCAATACGGACAGGGGAAACAATCAGCCCCAGCATTTT.